The next 29 T cell receptor beta chains were all read from a single sample in a study of T cell responses to AZD1222 COVID-19 vaccine. Produced via immunoSEQ multiplex PCR; TCRdb's table is partial and in-frame only. The sample lists around 160,000 clones, under 95% occurring once. The material sequenced was peripheral blood, taken 28 days after the second AZD1222 dose. Receptors originate from an adult who received the AZD1222 COVID-19 vaccine.

The V call is TRBV28, the J call TRBJ2-5, with TRBD1 as a possible D gene (5 bases). CDR3 size: 14 residues. The germline V and J ends were trimmed by 4 bases and 5 bases, with 14 bases remaining between them. Germline-derived CDR1 and CDR2 are MDHEN and SYDVKM. CDR3 loop: CASSSPRVVETQYF. DNA for the CDR3: TGTGCCAGCAGTTCCCCCAGGGTGGTGGAGACCCAGTACTTC.

This clone appeared a few times. The chain carries TRBV10-2 and TRBJ2-5; 9 nucleotides match TRBD2. The germline CDR1 and CDR2 sequences are WSHSY and SAAADI. The CDR3 length is 15 residues. Trimming took 6 bases from V and 5 from J; bases not matched to a gene: 10. The CDR3 DNA is TGCGCCAGCAGGTTTGGCGGGGGGGCTGGTGAGACCCAGTACTTC. It yields the protein CASRFGGGAGETQYF.

The gene calls are TRBV7-2 and TRBJ1-1; unclear D gene. Germline assignment: CDR1 SGHTA and CDR2 FQGNSA. The length of the CDR3 is 12 residues. V was shortened by 2 bases and J by 8 bases, with 9 bases between the two germline ends. The CDR3 reads CASSLIRREAFF. The CDR3, as DNA: TGTGCCAGCAGCTTAATCCGTCGGGAAGCTTTCTTT.

The V call is TRBV15, the J call TRBJ2-2; D might be TRBD1 (5 bases). Germline lookup yields CDR1 LNHNV and CDR2 YYDKDF (reference sequence). This CDR3 is 16 amino acids long. Deletions cut 0 bases from V and 4 bases from J, with 12 bases between. The CDR3 DNA reads as TGTGCCACCAGCAGAGAGGGGTTGCAGGGCACCGGGGAGCTGTTTTTT. This gives the protein CATSREGLQGTGELFF.

The sample holds one count of this clone. The CDR3 sequence: CASSLWGSRYTEAFF. As DNA, the CDR3 is TGTGCCAGCAGTTTATGGGGGTCCAGGTACACTGAAGCTTTCTTT. This rearrangement joins TRBV28 to TRBJ1-1; D not resolved. Germline assignment: CDR1 MDHEN and CDR2 SYDVKM. This CDR3 has 15 residues. The V gene lost 0 bases and the J gene lost 3 bases, with 11 bases spanning the gap.

The chain links TRBV6-2 or TRBV6-3 to TRBJ2-6; D may match TRBD1 or TRBD2 (5 bases each). The CDR3 runs 16 residues. Trimming left V 2 bases short and J 0 bases short, with 8 bases between. The germline V gene has CDR1 MNHEY and CDR2 SVGEGT. CDR3 in amino acids: CASSYTGLSGANVLTF. CDR3 sequence (DNA): TGTGCCAGCAGTTACACGGGGCTCTCTGGGGCCAACGTCCTGACTTTC.

The chain couples TRBV29-1 to TRBJ1-2, with unresolved D. This CDR3 is 12 amino acids long. Trimming stripped 6 bases from V and 7 bases from J, with 15 bases between. CDR1 and CDR2 from the germline V gene are SQVTM and ANQGSEA. Here the CDR3 reads CSVIIGFSGYTF. CDR3 sequence (DNA): TGCAGCGTCATAATCGGGTTCTCTGGCTACACCTTC.

V gene TRBV30 combines with J gene TRBJ1-2; 8 bases align to TRBD1. Germline V gene sequence: CDR1 GTSNPN, CDR2 SVGIG (reference sequence). Germline trimming cut 7 bases from V and 2 bases from J; bases unmatched to any gene: 9. The CDR3 contains 14 residues. The CDR3 is CAYSTGDPNYGYTF. DNA for the CDR3: TGTGCCTACTCGACAGGGGACCCCAACTATGGCTACACCTTC.

V gene TRBV18 combines with J gene TRBJ1-1, with TRBD1 identical over 7 bases. Trimming cost V 4 bases and J 3 bases; bases outside gene matches: 5. The CDR3 has 14 residues. Germline V gene sequence: CDR1 KGHSH, CDR2 LQKENI. CDR3 sequence: CASSLLGQYTEAFF. In DNA form, the CDR3 reads TGTGCCAGCTCACTTTTGGGACAGTACACTGAAGCTTTCTTT.

The CDR3, as DNA: TGTGCCAGCAGCTACCGGGACACTTCGGGCTACACCTTC. Translating it yields CASSYRDTSGYTF. The chain is built from TRBV3-1 (or the pseudogene TRBV3-2) and TRBJ1-2; a weak D match, TRBD1 (6 bases). There are 13 residues in the CDR3. V lost 5 bases, J lost 8 bases, and 15 bases lay in between. CDR1 and CDR2 (germline): LGHDT, YNNKEL (reference sequence).

The V call is TRBV19, the J call TRBJ2-1; D call uncertain. V shed 7 bases and J shed 0 bases, with 10 bases lying between them. The CDR3 is 14 amino acids. Germline values: CDR1 LNHDA, CDR2 SQIVND (reference sequence). CDR3: CASIGSDSYNEQFF. CDR3 nucleotides: TGTGCCAGTATCGGGTCCGACTCCTACAATGAGCAGTTCTTC. The full variable domain, its missing parts supplied by reference TRBV19 and TRBJ2-1, is DGGITQSPKYLFRKEGQNVTLSCEQNLNHDAMYWYRQDPGQGLRLIYYSQIVNDFQKGDIAEGYSVSREKKESFPLTVTSAQKNPTAFYLCASIGSDSYNEQFFGPGTRLTVL.

This clone has only one observation. V usage is TRBV6-4 and J usage is TRBJ2-3, with 7 bases that match TRBD1. V lost 6 bases to trimming and J lost 5 bases; unmatched junction nucleotides: 14. The CDR3 spans 16 residues. Germline lookup yields CDR1 MRHNA and CDR2 SNTAGT. The CDR3 DNA is TGTGCCAGCAGCGCGCTTGTAGGGGGCCGGGGAGATACGCAGTATTTT. As protein: CASSALVGGRGDTQYF.

The chain has TRBV28 and TRBJ2-3, with a weak D call TRBD1 (5 bases). The CDR3 sequence is 12 residues long. V was shortened by 6 bases and J by 8 bases, with 12 bases between the two germline ends. CDR1 is MDHEN and CDR2 is SYDVKM in the germline V gene. CDR3 sequence reads: CASSLGRPTQYF. CDR3 coding DNA: TGTGCCAGCAGCCTGGGGCGGCCTACGCAGTATTTT.

This sequence joins TRBV19 and TRBJ1-2; TRBD1 matches 7 bases. The CDR3 totals 13 residues. Looked up from germline, CDR1 is LNHDA and CDR2 is SQIVND (reference sequence). The V gene end was trimmed by 4 bases and the J gene end by 7 bases; junction bases not matched to a gene: 6. The CDR3 region has the DNA TGTGCCAGTAGTACCAGGGGGAGGCTTGGCTACACCTTC. This codes for CASSTRGRLGYTF.

The chain joins TRBV7-9 to TRBJ2-7, with no clear D. This CDR3 is built from 15 residues. Trimming removed 5 bases from V and 0 bases from J, with 14 bases in between. Germline V CDR1 and CDR2: SEHNR, FQNEAQ (reference sequence). Here the CDR3 DNA reads TGTGCCAGCAGCCGTACATCCGTCGGCTCCTACGAGCAGTACTTC. Translating it yields CASSRTSVGSYEQYF.

This clone was seen a few times. V gene TRBV13 combines with J gene TRBJ2-1, with 9 bases matching TRBD2. The junction had 8 bases not matched to a gene; V was cut back by 2 bases and J by 6 bases. CDR1 is PRHDT and CDR2 is FYEKMQ in the germline V gene (reference sequence). The CDR3 spans 16 residues. The CDR3 bases are TGTGCCAGCAGCTTACAAGCGGGAGGAAGGGCCAATGAGCAGTTCTTC. Translated, it gives CASSLQAGGRANEQFF.

The chain carries TRBV3-1 (or the pseudogene TRBV3-2) and TRBJ1-5, with D possibly matching TRBD1 (6 bases). Germline V gives CDR1 LGHDT, CDR2 YNNKEL (reference sequence). CDR3 size: 12 residues. V lost 1 base and J lost 14, with 12 bases in between. For the CDR3, the DNA is TGTGCCAGCAGCCAAGGTTTGGGGGGCAAGCATTTT. This codes for CASSQGLGGKHF.

The chain joins TRBV6-5 to TRBJ2-7, with a possible D match to TRBD1 (5 bases). The germline V gene encodes CDR1 MNHEY and CDR2 SVGAGI. The CDR3 contains 13 residues. Trimming shortened V by 2 bases and J by 4 bases, and 9 bases separated the two germline ends. The CDR3 spells CASSYQDSYEQYF. In DNA form, the CDR3 reads TGTGCCAGCAGTTACCAAGACAGTTACGAGCAGTACTTC.

The rearrangement joins TRBV24-1 to TRBJ2-7; tentatively, D is TRBD1 (7 bases). The CDR3 spans 13 residues. Trimming stripped 9 bases from V and 0 bases from J, with 11 bases between. Per germline, CDR1 KGHDR and CDR2 SFDVKD. CDR3 nucleotides: TGTGCCACCCGCGGGGACAGCTCCTACGAGCAGTACTTC. Translating gives CATRGDSSYEQYF.

V and J are TRBV2 and TRBJ2-1; 7 bases are a match to TRBD1. Losses at the gene ends were 6 bases for V and 6 bases for J; bases not matched to a gene: 11. The germline V gene encodes CDR1 SNHLY and CDR2 FYNNEI. The CDR3 runs 15 residues. CDR3 DNA: TGTGCCAGCAGCGAACCCAATGCAGGGGGCAATGAGCAGTTCTTC. The encoded protein is CASSEPNAGGNEQFF.

The rearrangement joins TRBV7-2 to TRBJ1-1, with D uncertain. Germline-derived CDR1 and CDR2 are SGHTA and FQGNSA. The CDR3 runs 14 residues. V was trimmed by 5 bases and J by 1 base, leaving 11 bases between them. In DNA form, the CDR3 reads TGTGCCAGCAGCCCCGGGGTGGCGAACACTGAAGCTTTCTTT. It is translated as CASSPGVANTEAFF.

There are many counts of this clone. The rearrangement links TRBV3-1 (or the pseudogene TRBV3-2) to TRBJ2-5; D perhaps matches TRBD1 (5 bases). This CDR3 contains 12 residues. V was cut by 6 bases and J by 1 base, with 6 bases left in between. Germline V gene data show CDR1 as LGHDT and CDR2 as YNNKEL (reference sequence). The CDR3 region has the DNA TGTGCCAGCAGAGACAGCCAAGAGACCCAGTACTTC. Translation: CASRDSQETQYF.

The chain carries TRBV11-2 and TRBJ2-3, with D possibly being TRBD2 (6 bases). The CDR3 is 16 residues long. Trimming removed 5 bases from V and 1 base from J, with 16 bases in between. Germline V gene data show CDR1 as SGHAT and CDR2 as FQNNGV. The chain's CDR3 is CASSPPGELGTDTQYF. CDR3 bases: TGTGCCAGCAGCCCTCCGGGGGAGCTAGGCACAGATACGCAGTATTTT.

The V call is TRBV4-1, the J call TRBJ2-5, with 8 bases identical to TRBD2. The length of the CDR3 is 17 residues. From germline, CDR1 is MGHRA and CDR2 YSYEKL. V lost 3 bases to trimming and J lost 1 base; unmatched junction nucleotides: 10. The CDR3: CASSQPGGLAGQETQYF. CDR3 DNA sequence: TGCGCCAGCAGCCAGCCCGGGGGGCTAGCGGGCCAAGAGACCCAGTACTTC.

This chain links TRBV2 with TRBJ1-6; weak D call: TRBD1 (6 bases). Germline CDR1 SNHLY, CDR2 FYNNEI. There are 14 residues in the CDR3. Deletions cut 9 bases from V and 6 bases from J, with 15 bases between. DNA of the CDR3: TGTGCCAGGCGACCCAGGGGCGGTAATTCACCCCTCCACTTT. Translation: CARRPRGGNSPLHF. Based on the CDR3 plus reference TRBV2 and TRBJ1-6, the full variable domain is EPEVTQTPSHQVTQMGQEVILRCVPISNHLYFYWYRQILGQKVEFLVSFYNNEISEKSEIFDDQFSVERPDGSNFTLKIRSTKLEDSAMYFCARRPRGGNSPLHFGNGTRLTVT.

The genes are TRBV5-4 and TRBJ1-1; TRBD1 is a possible D gene (5 bases). Germline V CDR1 and CDR2: SGHNT, YYREEE (reference sequence). Trimming took off 5 bases at V and 5 bases at J, with 16 bases between the two ends. The CDR3 loop spans 14 amino acids. CDR3 nucleotide sequence: TGTGCCAGCAGGGAGCTGAAAGGGGCAACTGAAGCTTTCTTT. Its translation is CASRELKGATEAFF. Full variable domain (remainder filled in from reference TRBV5-4 and TRBJ1-1): ETGVTQSPTHLIKTRGQQVTLRCSSQSGHNTVSWYQQALGQGPQFIFQYYREEENGRGNFPPRFSGLQFPNYSSELNVNALELDDSALYLCASRELKGATEAFFGQGTRLTVV.

The CDR3 region is CASSPGLAGMQYF. CDR3 nucleotide sequence: TGCGCCAGCAGCCCTGGACTAGCGGGAATGCAGTATTTT. V and J are TRBV5-1 and TRBJ2-3; 12 bases match TRBD2. Germline assignment: CDR1 SGHRS and CDR2 YFSETQ. The CDR3 sequence is 13 residues long. With 4 bases clipped from V and 11 bases from J, the junction kept 5 bases outside the gene matches.

V usage is TRBV29-1 and J usage is TRBJ1-1; the D is unclear. With 0 bases removed from V and 4 bases from J, the gap between germline ends came to 12 bases. This CDR3 is 14 amino acids long. In germline, CDR1 is SQVTM, CDR2 ANQGSEA. Here the CDR3 reads CSVEDQFRGTEAFF. CDR3 nucleotide sequence: TGCAGCGTTGAAGATCAGTTCCGGGGCACTGAAGCTTTCTTT.

V gene TRBV5-4 combines with J gene TRBJ2-1; no firm D call. CDR1 SGHNT and CDR2 YYREEE come from the germline V gene (reference sequence). CDR3 length equals 15 residues. Trimming removed 0 bases from V and 7 bases from J, with 14 bases in between. The CDR3 loop reads CASSLEPGPVNEQFF. CDR3 nucleotide sequence: TGTGCCAGCAGCTTGGAGCCCGGGCCTGTAAATGAGCAGTTCTTC.